The 17 T cell receptor beta chains below all came from one sample that was sequenced in a study of shared clonotypes between healthy human individuals. The method was immunoSEQ multiplex PCR; TCRdb's version includes in-frame clones alone and lacks a portion of them. The repertoire holds 850,000 to 1,200,000 clones, with about 70% as singletons. The sequencing input was memory CD4+ T cells sorted from blood. This sample's subset: CD45RA-negative fraction. The receptors were gathered from a man younger than 30 in good health.

The chain recombines TRBV2 with TRBJ1-1; 7 bases match TRBD1. The germline gives CDR1 SNHLY, CDR2 FYNNEI. Trimming cost V 5 bases and J 1 base; bases outside gene matches: 4. The CDR3 consists of 14 residues. The CDR3 reads CASSLTGKNTEAFF. In DNA form, the CDR3 reads TGTGCCAGCAGTTTGACAGGGAAGAACACTGAAGCTTTCTTT. The full variable domain, rest sourced from reference TRBV2 and TRBJ1-1, is EPEVTQTPSHQVTQMGQEVILRCVPISNHLYFYWYRQILGQKVEFLVSFYNNEISEKSEIFDDQFSVERPDGSNFTLKIRSTKLEDSAMYFCASSLTGKNTEAFFGQGTRLTVV.

The chain joins TRBV7-8 to TRBJ2-2, with a possible D match to TRBD2 (5 bases). This CDR3 is built from 15 residues. V lost 3 bases to trimming and J lost 4 bases, with 12 bases between them. Germline-derived CDR1 and CDR2 are SGHVS and FQNEAQ. The chain's CDR3 is CASSFRGYTTGELFF. The CDR3 DNA reads as TGTGCCAGCAGCTTTCGCGGGTATACCACCGGGGAGCTGTTTTTT.

V gene TRBV5-6 combines with J gene TRBJ2-5; D not certain. V lost 0 bases and J 5 bases, leaving 17 bases between the germline ends. Germline V CDR1 and CDR2: SGHDT, YYEEEE. The CDR3 has 16 residues. CDR3 residues: CASSLDLRNAVETQYF. In DNA form, the CDR3 reads TGTGCCAGCAGCTTGGATCTGAGGAACGCAGTGGAGACCCAGTACTTC.

Note on this clone: Different DNA sequences within this sample yield the same CDR3. V gene TRBV5-1 combines with J gene TRBJ2-7; TRBD2 matches 13 bases. V gave up 4 bases and J gave up 6 bases; unmatched junction bases: 16. Germline V lookup: CDR1 SGHRS, CDR2 YFSETQ. The CDR3 has 18 amino acids. The DNA of the CDR3 is TGCGCCAGCAGCAGAGGTACTAGCGGGGGGGCTATATCAGGCGAGCAGTACTTC. Protein sequence: CASSRGTSGGAISGEQYF. The complete variable domain, with remaining parts taken from reference TRBV5-1 and TRBJ2-7, reads KAGVTQTPRYLIKTRGQQVTLSCSPISGHRSVSWYQQTPGQGLQFLFEYFSETQRNKGNFPGRFSGRQFSNSRSEMNVSTLELGDSALYLCASSRGTSGGAISGEQYFGPGTRLTVT.

V is TRBV2 and J is TRBJ1-4, with 8 bases lining up with TRBD1. Germline V CDR1 and CDR2: SNHLY, FYNNEI. CDR3 size: 14 residues. Unmatched junction bases numbered 7, after V lost 11 bases and J lost 2 bases. The CDR3 DNA reads as TGTGCCGACCGACAGGGGAGGACTAATGAAAAACTGTTTTTT. Translating it yields CADRQGRTNEKLFF. Full variable domain (missing parts from reference TRBV2 and TRBJ1-4): EPEVTQTPSHQVTQMGQEVILRCVPISNHLYFYWYRQILGQKVEFLVSFYNNEISEKSEIFDDQFSVERPDGSNFTLKIRSTKLEDSAMYFCADRQGRTNEKLFFGSGTQLSVL.

CDR3 region: CASSISGGATDTQYF. Written as DNA, the CDR3 is TGCGCCAGCAGCATTAGCGGGGGGGCGACAGATACGCAGTATTTT. The chain links TRBV5-1 to TRBJ2-3; TRBD2 agrees at 11 bases. The CDR3 runs to 15 residues. Germline CDR1 reads SGHRS; CDR2 reads YFSETQ. V lost 4 bases to trimming and J lost 3 bases; unmatched junction nucleotides: 4.

The V call is TRBV2, the J call TRBJ2-7, with TRBD1 identical over 7 bases. CDR3 length: 15 residues. The V and J ends lost 10 bases and 4 bases, in that order; junction bases with no gene match: 16. Germline lookup yields CDR1 SNHLY and CDR2 FYNNEI. The CDR3: CATIPSMGQRYEQYF. The CDR3 bases are TGTGCCACCATTCCCTCCATGGGACAGAGATACGAGCAGTACTTC.

Notes on this clone: Different DNA sequences within this sample yield the same CDR3. The chain uses TRBV19 and TRBJ1-1; no reliable D call. V dropped 5 bases and J dropped 0 bases, with 10 bases sitting between them. CDR3 size: 14 residues. Germline V gene lookup returns CDR1 LNHDA and CDR2 SQIVND (reference sequence). The CDR3 DNA sequence: TGTGCCAGTAGTGGTCGGGAGATGAACACTGAAGCTTTCTTT. Its translation: CASSGREMNTEAFF.

V usage is TRBV27 and J usage is TRBJ1-5; D not certain. The CDR3 runs to 14 residues. The ends were cut back, 0 bases at V and 11 bases at J, with 14 bases in the middle. Per germline, CDR1 MNHEY and CDR2 SMNVEV (reference sequence). Here the CDR3 reads CASSLSTGFGAQHF. CDR3 sequence (DNA): TGTGCCAGCAGTTTATCTACGGGTTTTGGGGCCCAGCATTTT.

This chain's CDR3 is CASSLSWAGAYEQYF. The CDR3 DNA sequence: TGTGCCAGCAGTTTATCGTGGGCGGGGGCCTACGAGCAGTACTTC. This chain uses TRBV27 with TRBJ2-7, with 7 bases aligning to TRBD2. The CDR3 contains 15 residues. Trimming removed 0 bases from V and 2 bases from J; junction bases left unmatched: 4. Looked up from germline, CDR1 is MNHEY and CDR2 is SMNVEV (reference sequence).

The chain has TRBV4-3 and TRBJ1-1; no reliable D call. The germline V and J ends were trimmed by 4 bases and 3 bases, with 12 bases remaining between them. Germline values: CDR1 LGHNA, CDR2 YSLEER. This CDR3 spans 14 amino acids. The CDR3 is CASSRDAADTEAFF. The CDR3 bases are TGCGCCAGCAGCCGAGACGCTGCGGACACTGAAGCTTTCTTT.

This chain uses TRBV18 with TRBJ1-5; D ambiguous. CDR3 length equals 14 residues. Germline V gives CDR1 KGHSH, CDR2 LQKENI. V was cut by 6 bases and J by 3 bases, with 12 bases left in between. CDR3 in DNA: TGTGCCAGCTCCCGGGATAAGGCCAATCAGCCCCAGCATTTT. Protein product: CASSRDKANQPQHF.

V is TRBV4-1 and J is TRBJ1-2, with D perhaps TRBD1 (5 bases). Between the trimmed V and J ends, which lost 2 bases and 5 bases, there was a span of 18 bases. This CDR3 region has 16 residues. Germline CDR1 and CDR2: MGHRA and YSYEKL. CDR3 sequence (DNA): TGCGCCAGCAGCCAACCTCTAAAGGGGCCTTTTTATGGCTACACCTTC. Amino acid sequence: CASSQPLKGPFYGYTF.

This clone was recorded at least ten times. The chain is built from TRBV9 and TRBJ2-2; 9 bases line up with TRBD2. The CDR3 loop spans 16 amino acids. The trim removed 4 bases at V and 3 bases at J, leaving 7 bases unmatched. Germline values: CDR1 SGDLS, CDR2 YYNGEE. CDR3 amino acids: CASSLFLAGYTGELFF. Here the CDR3 DNA reads TGTGCCAGCAGCCTATTCCTAGCGGGATACACCGGGGAGCTGTTTTTT.

The V gene is TRBV6-1, the J gene TRBJ2-1; D possibly corresponds to TRBD2 (5 bases). With 6 bases removed from V and 0 bases from J, the gap between germline ends came to 12 bases. This CDR3 is 15 amino acids long. The germline gives CDR1 MNHNS, CDR2 SASEGT. The CDR3: CASRTTITSYNEQFF. The CDR3 DNA sequence: TGTGCCAGCAGAACGACTATCACCTCCTACAATGAGCAGTTCTTC.

This clone occurred a few times. V is TRBV10-3 and J is TRBJ1-2; 7 bases align to TRBD1. CDR3 size: 14 residues. J was trimmed by 6 bases and V by 3 bases; bases with no gene match: 7. Germline V lookup: CDR1 ENHRY, CDR2 SYGVKD. In nucleotides, the CDR3 is TGTGCCATCAGTGATCGACAGGGTTGGGATGGCTACACCTTC. Amino acids: CAISDRQGWDGYTF.

The rearrangement uses TRBV11-2 and TRBJ1-5; TRBD1 agrees at 10 bases. V was clipped by 0 bases and J by 6 bases; unmatched bases: 2. The CDR3 covers 15 residues. The V gene's germline CDR1 is SGHAT and CDR2 FQNNGV. CDR3 in amino acids: CASSLDGTGVQPQHF. In DNA form, the CDR3 reads TGTGCCAGCAGCTTAGACGGGACAGGGGTTCAGCCCCAGCATTTT.